The following is a T cell receptor beta chain sequence with its context. This clone is judged large (0.1 to 1%). Its cognate antigen has yet to be identified. Within one base of it there is no much larger clone, and no base qualities were kept. Other DNA variants within this sample encode the same CDR3. The data are from a study of cytomegalovirus exposure and HLA in healthy donors (dated by TCRdb to the late 2010s). In the study overall: The 700 or so repertoires of the first cohort and the roughly 110 validation repertoires were produced on the same platform, according to a later analysis. The study aimed to test whether signatures of past pathogen exposure could be identified by cataloging public T cell receptors. A separate validation cohort of roughly 110 different subjects was used in addition to the roughly 640-subject first cohort. To predict cytomegalovirus infection status, the study combined high-throughput TCR immunosequencing, statistical association of individual TCRs with disease status, and machine learning. Study-level results and caveats: In vitro tests confirmed that three of the cytomegalovirus-associated TCR beta chains recognize cytomegalovirus antigens. The study gave a list of roughly 150 TCR beta chains associated with cytomegalovirus. A later analysis found that TCRs clustered in the first cohort also tended to co-occur in the roughly 120 validation repertoires, with 90% to 95% of cluster scores above 0. Across donors, most TCR sequences were observed very rarely, whereas some public TCRs were present in many individuals. The validation cohort had no HLA typing available for a later analysis, so co-occurrence within that cohort was assessed over all 110 or so repertoires. The authors suggested that the approach could potentially be generalized to other disease states and immunological phenotypes. The classifier was reported to diagnose cytomegalovirus status with high specificity and sensitivity in both the original cohort and the validation cohort.

The donors were included in the validation cohort of approximately 130 subjects, a group kept apart from the roughly 670-subject first cohort. The CDR3 starts with the cysteine, ends with the phenylalanine, and has 14 residues. Here the CDR3 DNA is all that survives: 42 bases in frame from base 1. In the germline V gene, CDR1 corresponds to MRHNA and CDR2 to SNTAGT. V sheds 3 bases and J sheds 3 bases, leaving 8 bases between their ends. Libraries were made using the immunoSEQ multiplex PCR assay. The paper's processing steps were these. To diagnose cytomegalovirus status from the catalog of TCR beta chain sequences, a statistical classification framework was built. TCRdb provides this immuneACCESS table in a form limited to in-frame rearrangements. Some clones are lacking; in checked studies, under half of them reflect an unresolved V gene, and why the rest are absent is not known. Clone size and V and J calls were adopted from that table, with D and trimming inferred from the DNA. The sample records about 120,000 clones, roughly 89% of which are singletons. The ten largest clones represent approximately 2% of the sample.

The sequence joins TRBV6-4 to TRBJ2-2; confidence is insufficient to name the D gene. The specimen was PBMCs. The clonotype originates from a woman aged 18-29 years in good health and CMV-seronegative. The DNA sequence follows: TGTGCCAGCAGTGATAGAGGCGACACCGGGGAGCTGTTTTTT. This codes for CASSDRGDTGELFF.